A single sample gave rise to the 7 T cell receptor beta chains below, sequenced in a study of stem cell transplantation in POMP-related autoinflammatory disease. Some clones are missing from TCRdb's copy, which holds only in-frame ones; the method was immunoSEQ multiplex PCR. The sample holds over 60,000 clones, under 95% seen once. The sequenced sample was CD4+ T cells from PBMCs, obtained after stem cell transplantation. Source of these receptors: a human patient with POMP-related autoinflammation and immune dysregulation (PRAID). Some T cells may originate from the graft donor.

The chain employs TRBV4-2 and TRBJ2-3, with D perhaps matching TRBD2 (5 bases). Germline CDR1 reads LGHNA; CDR2 reads YNFKEQ. V lost 0 bases and J lost 0, with 7 bases in between. The CDR3 loop spans 15 amino acids. The CDR3 region has the DNA TGTGCCAGCAGCCAAGATAGGACTAGCACAGATACGCAGTATTTT. Translated, it gives CASSQDRTSTDTQYF.

In nucleotides, the CDR3 is TGCGCCAGCAGCCAGTCACAGGGACGGTACGAGCAGTACGTC. It is translated as CASSQSQGRYEQYV. The chain employs TRBV4-1 and TRBJ2-7; D may be TRBD1 (6 bases). Deletions cut 3 bases from V and 4 bases from J, with 13 bases between. The CDR3 spans 14 residues. Germline-derived CDR1 and CDR2 are MGHRA and YSYEKL.

The CDR3 reads CASSQLIGPTDEQFF. As DNA, the CDR3 is TGCGCCAGCAGCCAATTAATAGGACCAACAGATGAGCAGTTCTTC. The chain recombines TRBV4-1 with TRBJ2-1; no firm D call. This CDR3 has 15 residues. Trimming cost V 2 bases and J 8 bases, with 16 bases left between them. Germline loops: CDR1 MGHRA, CDR2 YSYEKL.

The chain employs TRBV3-1 (or the pseudogene TRBV3-2) and TRBJ2-3; D might be TRBD2 (5 bases). CDR1 LGHDT and CDR2 YNNKEL come from the germline V gene (reference sequence). V lost 0 bases, J lost 6 bases, and 13 bases lay in between. The CDR3 contains 15 residues. The chain's CDR3 is CASSQDFLASDTQYF. CDR3 bases: TGTGCCAGCAGCCAAGATTTCCTAGCTTCTGATACGCAGTATTTT.

J is TRBJ2-1 and V is TRBV9, with 10 nucleotides matching TRBD2. Germline V gene lookup returns CDR1 SGDLS and CDR2 YYNGEE. The V and J ends lost 3 bases and 2 bases, in that order; junction bases with no gene match: 11. CDR3 length equals 18 residues. Written as DNA, the CDR3 is TGTGCCAGCAGCGAGTACCCCCCCACTAGCGGGGCCTACAATGAGCAGTTCTTC. This encodes CASSEYPPTSGAYNEQFF. Looking up the rest from reference TRBV9 and TRBJ2-1 gives the full variable domain: DSGVTQTPKHLITATGQRVTLRCSPRSGDLSVYWYQQSLDQGLQFLIQYYNGEERAKGNILERFSAQQFPDLHSELNLSSLELGDSALYFCASSEYPPTSGAYNEQFFGPGTRLTVL.

The V gene is TRBV20-1, the J gene TRBJ1-6; D is perhaps TRBD1 (6 bases). V was shortened by 3 bases and J by 8 bases, with 11 bases between the two germline ends. Per the germline V gene, CDR1 is DFQATT and CDR2 is SNEGSKA (reference sequence). This CDR3 has 13 residues. The CDR3, as DNA: TGCAGTGCTAGTGGGACATTGGATTCACCCCTCCACTTT. Translated, it gives CSASGTLDSPLHF.

The genes are TRBV11-2 and TRBJ2-7; 7 bases align to TRBD2. CDR1 and CDR2 from the germline V gene are SGHAT and FQNNGV. The CDR3 consists of 14 residues. V trimming: 5 bases; J trimming: 6 bases; junction bases outside the gene matches: 10. The CDR3 loop reads CASSPASGGSEQYV. As DNA, the CDR3 is TGTGCCAGCAGCCCTGCCTCGGGGGGATCCGAGCAGTACGTC.